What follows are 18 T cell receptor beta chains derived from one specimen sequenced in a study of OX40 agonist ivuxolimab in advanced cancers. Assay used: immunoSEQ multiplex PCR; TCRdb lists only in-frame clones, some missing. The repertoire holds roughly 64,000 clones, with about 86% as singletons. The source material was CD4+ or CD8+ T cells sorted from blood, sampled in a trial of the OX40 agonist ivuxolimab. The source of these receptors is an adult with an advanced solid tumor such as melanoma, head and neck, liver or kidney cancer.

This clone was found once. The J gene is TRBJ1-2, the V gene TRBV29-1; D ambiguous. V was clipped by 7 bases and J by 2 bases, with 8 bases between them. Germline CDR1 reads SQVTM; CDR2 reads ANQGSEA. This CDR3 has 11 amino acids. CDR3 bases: TGCAGCGACACCGGGAACTATGGCTACACCTTC. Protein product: CSDTGNYGYTF. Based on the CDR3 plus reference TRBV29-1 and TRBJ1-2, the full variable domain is SAVISQKPSRDICQRGTSLTIQCQVDSQVTMMFWYRQQPGQSLTLIATANQGSEATYESGFVIDKFPISRPNLTFSTLTVSNMSPEDSSIYLCSDTGNYGYTFGSGTRLTVV.

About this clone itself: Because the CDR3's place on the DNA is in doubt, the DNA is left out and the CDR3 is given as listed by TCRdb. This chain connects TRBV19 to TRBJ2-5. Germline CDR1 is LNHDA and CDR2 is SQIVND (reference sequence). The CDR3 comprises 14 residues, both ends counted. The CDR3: CASSISGQAETQYF.

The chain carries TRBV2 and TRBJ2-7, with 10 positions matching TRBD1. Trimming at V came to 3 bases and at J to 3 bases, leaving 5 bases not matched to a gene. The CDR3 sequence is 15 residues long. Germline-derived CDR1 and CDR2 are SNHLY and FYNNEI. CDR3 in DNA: TGTGCCAGCAGTGAGGGACAGGGGCCTTTCTACGAGCAGTACTTC. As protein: CASSEGQGPFYEQYF.

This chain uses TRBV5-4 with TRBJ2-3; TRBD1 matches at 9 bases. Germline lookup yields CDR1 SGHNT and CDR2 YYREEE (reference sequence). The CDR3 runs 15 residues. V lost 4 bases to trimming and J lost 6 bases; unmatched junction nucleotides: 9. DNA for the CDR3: TGTGCCAGCAGCCCCGGTGGGACAGGGTTGGATACGCAGTATTTT. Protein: CASSPGGTGLDTQYF.

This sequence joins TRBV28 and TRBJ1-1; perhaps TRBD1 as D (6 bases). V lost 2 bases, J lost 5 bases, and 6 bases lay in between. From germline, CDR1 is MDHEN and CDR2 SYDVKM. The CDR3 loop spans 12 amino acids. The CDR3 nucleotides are TGTGCCAGCAGTTTACAGGGGACTGAAGCTTTCTTT. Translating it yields CASSLQGTEAFF.

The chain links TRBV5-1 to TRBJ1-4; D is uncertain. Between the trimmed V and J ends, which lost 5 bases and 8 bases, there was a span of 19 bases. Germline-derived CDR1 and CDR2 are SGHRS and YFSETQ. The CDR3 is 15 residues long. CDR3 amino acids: CASRSSGKSGEKLFF. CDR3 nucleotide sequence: TGCGCCAGCAGATCCTCGGGGAAATCGGGCGAAAAACTGTTTTTT.

Written as DNA, the CDR3 is TGTGCCAGCAGCTTAGGGGACAGAAGACTCGGTGGCTACACCTTC. Translated: CASSLGDRRLGGYTF. The chain employs TRBV11-2 and TRBJ1-2; 7 bases match TRBD1. CDR1 and CDR2 from the germline V gene are SGHAT and FQNNGV. After removal of 1 base from V and 7 bases from J, the junction contained 9 bases not matched to a gene. The CDR3 consists of 15 residues.

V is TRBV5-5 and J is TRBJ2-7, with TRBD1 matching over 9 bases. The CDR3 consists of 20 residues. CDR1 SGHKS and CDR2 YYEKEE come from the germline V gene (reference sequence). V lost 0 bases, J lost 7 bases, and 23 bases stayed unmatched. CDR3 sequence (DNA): TGTGCCAGCAGCTTGGGTTTCGGGACAGGGATTCTCCGGGGTAGAGGTGAGCAGTACTTC. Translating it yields CASSLGFGTGILRGRGEQYF.

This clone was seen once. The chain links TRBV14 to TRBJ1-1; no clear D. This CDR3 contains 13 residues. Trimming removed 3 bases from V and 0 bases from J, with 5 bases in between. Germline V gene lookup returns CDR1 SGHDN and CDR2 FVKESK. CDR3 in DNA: TGTGCCAGCAGCCAGGGGATGAACACTGAAGCTTTCTTT. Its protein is CASSQGMNTEAFF.

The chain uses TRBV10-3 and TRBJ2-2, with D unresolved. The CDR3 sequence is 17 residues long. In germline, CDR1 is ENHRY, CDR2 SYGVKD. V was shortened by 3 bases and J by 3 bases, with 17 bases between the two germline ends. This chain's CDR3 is CAISESSSWGYTGELFF. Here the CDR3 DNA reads TGTGCCATCAGTGAATCTTCCAGTTGGGGATACACCGGGGAGCTGTTTTTT.

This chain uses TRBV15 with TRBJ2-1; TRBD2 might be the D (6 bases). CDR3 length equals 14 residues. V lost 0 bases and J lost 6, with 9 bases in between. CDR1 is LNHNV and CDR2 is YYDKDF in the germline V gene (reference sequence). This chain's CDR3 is CATSRDLGLNEQFF. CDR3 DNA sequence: TGTGCCACCAGCAGAGATCTGGGACTCAATGAGCAGTTCTTC.

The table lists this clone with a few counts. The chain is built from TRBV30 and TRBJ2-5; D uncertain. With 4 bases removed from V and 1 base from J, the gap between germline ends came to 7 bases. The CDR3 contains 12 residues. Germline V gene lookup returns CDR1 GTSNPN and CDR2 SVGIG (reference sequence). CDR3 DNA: TGTGCCTGGAACAGTGGCCAAGAGACCCAGTACTTC. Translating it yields CAWNSGQETQYF.

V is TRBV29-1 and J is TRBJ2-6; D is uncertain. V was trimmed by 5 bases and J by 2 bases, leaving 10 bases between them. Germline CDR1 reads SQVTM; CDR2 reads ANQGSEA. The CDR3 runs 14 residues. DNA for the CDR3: TGCAGCGTTAGGGTACCCACTGGGGCCAACGTCCTGACTTTC. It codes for CSVRVPTGANVLTF.

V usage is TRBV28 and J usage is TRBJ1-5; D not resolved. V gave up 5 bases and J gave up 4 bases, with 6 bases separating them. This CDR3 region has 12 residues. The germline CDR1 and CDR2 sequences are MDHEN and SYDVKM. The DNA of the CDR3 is TGTGCCAGCAGTCGACCTAATCAGCCCCAGCATTTT. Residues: CASSRPNQPQHF.

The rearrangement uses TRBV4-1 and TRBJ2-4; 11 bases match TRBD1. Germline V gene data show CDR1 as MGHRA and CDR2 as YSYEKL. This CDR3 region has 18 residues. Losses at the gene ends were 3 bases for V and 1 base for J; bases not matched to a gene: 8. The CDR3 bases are TGCGCCAGCAGCCATACCCGGGACAGGGGGAGGGCCAAAAACATTCAGTACTTC. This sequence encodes CASSHTRDRGRAKNIQYF.

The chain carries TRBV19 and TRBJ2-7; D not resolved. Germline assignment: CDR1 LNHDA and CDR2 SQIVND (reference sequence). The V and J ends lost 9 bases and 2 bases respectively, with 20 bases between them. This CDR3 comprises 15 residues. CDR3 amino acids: CASQSKSTEAYEQYF. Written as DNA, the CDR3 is TGTGCCAGCCAGAGTAAATCGACGGAAGCCTACGAGCAGTACTTC.

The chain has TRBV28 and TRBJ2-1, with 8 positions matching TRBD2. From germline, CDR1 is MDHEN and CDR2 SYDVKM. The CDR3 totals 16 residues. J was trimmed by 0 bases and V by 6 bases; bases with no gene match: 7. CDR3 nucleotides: TGTGCCAGCAGGGGCACAAGCGGGAGCTCCTACAATGAGCAGTTCTTC. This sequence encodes CASRGTSGSSYNEQFF.

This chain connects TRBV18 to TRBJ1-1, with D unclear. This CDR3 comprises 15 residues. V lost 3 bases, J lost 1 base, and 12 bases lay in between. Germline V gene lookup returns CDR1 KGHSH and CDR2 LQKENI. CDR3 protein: CASSPTRAANTEAFF. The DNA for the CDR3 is TGTGCCAGCTCACCCACCCGAGCCGCGAACACTGAAGCTTTCTTT.